The clone carrying this T cell receptor (beta chain) was recorded a few times. Its antigen remains unidentified. Constant-region reverse primers amplified full-length variable regions, followed by semi-nested Nested Universal Primer A PCR. TCRdb recomputed calls from the 5' RACE reads with MiXCR, one row per CDR3 protein. The repertoire has roughly 20,000 distinct CDR3 sequences, 30% of them found once; the top ten carry less than 2.5%. Points from the study as a whole: Tumor memory CD4+ T cell TCR gene usage clustered with blood and lymph node memory CD4+ cells and lymph node naive CD4+ cells. The larger-cohort validation was restricted to a single TCR beta V-J rearrangement rather than whole repertoires.

Naive CD4+ T cells were purified with Tregs depleted by CD25. The CDR3 extends over 13 amino acids. Germline CDR1 and CDR2: SGHKS and YYEKEE (reference sequence). Losses at the gene ends were 4 bases for V and 8 bases for J; bases not matched to a gene: 7. The receptor comes from a female donor with breast cancer. Sequencing input: tumor-infiltrating naive CD4+ T cells sorted from the breast tumor. Subset specified: naive CD4+ T cells, CD4+CD45RA+CD25-. V is TRBV5-5 and J is TRBJ1-1; 8 positions match TRBD1. The CDR3 region has the DNA TGTGCCAGCAGCCGACAGGGGTGGGGGGAAGCTTTCTTT. Amino acid sequence: CASSRQGWGEAFF.